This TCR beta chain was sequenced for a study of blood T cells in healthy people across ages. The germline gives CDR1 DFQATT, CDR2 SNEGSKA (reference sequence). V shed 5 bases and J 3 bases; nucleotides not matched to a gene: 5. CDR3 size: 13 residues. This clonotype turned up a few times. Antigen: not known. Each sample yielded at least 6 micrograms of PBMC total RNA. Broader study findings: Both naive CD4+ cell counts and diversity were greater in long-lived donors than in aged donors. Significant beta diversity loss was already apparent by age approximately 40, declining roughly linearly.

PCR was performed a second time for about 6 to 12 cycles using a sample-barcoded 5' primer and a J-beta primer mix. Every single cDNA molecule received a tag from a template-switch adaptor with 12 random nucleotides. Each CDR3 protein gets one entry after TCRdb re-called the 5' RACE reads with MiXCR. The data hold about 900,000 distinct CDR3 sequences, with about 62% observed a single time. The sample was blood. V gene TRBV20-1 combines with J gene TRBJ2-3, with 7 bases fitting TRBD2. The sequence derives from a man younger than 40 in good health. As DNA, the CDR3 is TGCAGTGCTGGCGGGGAGGGTACAGATACGCAGTATTTT. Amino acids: CSAGGEGTDTQYF.